This TCR beta chain was recorded in a study of blood T cells in healthy people across ages (dated by TCRdb to the mid-2010s). About the investigation overall: In model experiments, roughly one uniquely barcoded TCR beta cDNA molecule per two T cells was captured by template switching. Four age groups were formed from the donors: young (average roughly 16 years), middle-aged (approximately 39), aged (about 62) and long-lived (around 82). Using the same blood draw, the study looked at two additional independent replicas of 1 million unique cDNA reads for two donors, one aged 18 to 30 and the other aged 80 or older. Using deep sequencing normalized with unique cDNA molecular identifiers, the study measured how TCR beta repertoire diversity changes with age.

Via the germline V gene (reference sequence), CDR1 is DFQATT and CDR2 SNEGSKA. Reading from cysteine to phenylalanine, the CDR3 counts 13 amino acids. Left in the record is the CDR3 DNA by itself, 39 bases read in frame from the first base. Trimming costs V 5 bases and J 7 bases, and their ends lie 14 bases apart. Systemically healthy Caucasian individuals from Russia, 35 to 50 in total and aged roughly 6 to 95 years, were included as donors. Ten milliliters of peripheral blood were drawn from each donor into EDTA-treated Vacutainer tubes. Ficoll-Paque density-gradient centrifugation was used to isolate PBMCs, with at least 6.5 million per sample. Trizol reagent was used to extract total RNA from the PBMCs, yielding at least 6 micrograms per sample. The percentages of naive CD45RAhigh/CD27high T cells were determined by flow cytometry on a PBMC aliquot from every donor. Library preparation employed 5' RACE. Sequencing was performed on an Illumina HiSeq 2500. A second PCR of 7 to 11 cycles was performed with a sample-barcoded 5' primer and a J-beta primer mix. Each TCR beta cDNA molecule received a unique molecular identifier from a template-switch 5' adaptor carrying 12 random nucleotides. Each sample yielded at least 2.5 million CDR3-containing paired-end reads. First-strand cDNA synthesis was performed from all RNA using the Mint cDNA synthesis kit, with priming by a TRBC-specific oligonucleotide. After uracil-DNA glycosylase treatment, a first 18-cycle PCR used universal primers M1SS and BC2_uni_R on all cDNA. Turning to the authors' computational methods: Normalization of each sample was performed by random selection of 1 million high-quality reads, each carrying a distinct molecular identifier. Reads with shared molecular identifiers were discarded instead of being binned into consensus sequences. MiTCR, run with a Q25 quality threshold and the strictest error-elimination algorithm, handled CDR3 identification, clonotype clustering and error correction. A nonparametric unseen species model using Euler transformation provided a lower-bound estimate of total TCR beta diversity. TCRdb reprocessed the public reads (quality trimming at Q25 with fastp, clone calling with MiXCR) and kept in-frame beta chains. Every distinct CDR3 protein forms one entry, paired with its most common genes and DNA. The V and J calls shown here were made by TCRdb, not taken from the authors' results. The sample table records approximately 580,000 distinct CDR3 sequences; around 24% of these occur just once. Just under 9% of the sample is held by the ten biggest clonotypes.

The investigation overall reported the following: Observed TCR beta diversity per million T cells fell roughly linearly with age, and a significant reduction was already apparent by age about 43. A strong correlation was found between observed TCR beta diversity and the percentage of naive T cells measured by flow cytometry. Conclusive comparison of naive and antigen-experienced compartments was prevented by the profiling of bulk unsorted PBMCs. Estimates of total diversity from one million sequenced T cells were regarded as lower bounds and underestimates. The CMV infection status of donors was not known, potentially confounding age-related changes in expanded clonotypes. The long-lived group showed more naive CD4+ T cells, fewer expanded clones and increased TCR diversity than the aged group, suggesting age selection.

For this clonotype: Its cognate antigen has yet to be identified. Base qualities are not provided; no much larger clone lies one nucleotide away.

The same sample was also used in a study of T cells of mothers and their children. The second study also describes: Nine systemically healthy Caucasian individuals served as donors, namely three mothers together with their six children. cDNA synthesis used all of the extracted RNA, with approximately 1.4 ug of RNA in each 15 ul reaction. In the second PCR, the M1S primer added sample barcodes and 2-4 random nucleotides. Over 8 million TCR beta CDR3 reads were obtained for each mother, and millions of reads were obtained for each child. In both related and unrelated pairs, thymic selection shapes the output of TCR recombination in a similar way, with inherited differences having only a minor effect. Normalized repertoire overlap was always slightly but never significantly higher in related than unrelated mother-child pairs. With a sensitivity of 90 to 100 clones per million clonotypes, no persistent microchimeric T cell clones were detected. To look for features that set related mother-child pairs apart from unrelated individuals, the researchers ran deep NGS to compare the TCR beta repertoires of mothers and children. On average, the children were 11 +/- 4 years old, while the mothers were 40 +/- 4 years old. Libraries were sequenced on Illumina HiSeq 2000 with 100+100 nt paired-end reads after adapter ligation with NEBNext reagents. To prevent cross-contamination, the mother and child libraries were prepared a month apart and were sequenced in separate runs. Between roughly 500,000 and 2,100,000 distinct TCR beta clonotypes were identified per donor. Naive TCR beta clonotypes were estimated from low-frequency clonotypes matched to each donor's FACS-determined naive share, without sorting.

This receptor was obtained from a boy aged 5-17 years in good health. In this chain, TRBV20-1 is recombined with TRBJ1-4; 5 matching bases give a weak D call of TRBD1. Sequenced input: blood. The sequenced DNA is TGCAGTGCTCCCGGGGCCGGGGGTGAAAAACTGTTTTTT. This codes for CSAPGAGGEKLFF.